A selection of T cell receptor beta chains follows, all from one sample in a study of OX40 agonist ivuxolimab in advanced cancers. Some clones are missing from TCRdb's copy, which holds only in-frame ones; the method was immunoSEQ multiplex PCR. The sample shows 77,000 or so clones, approximately 89% of them seen only once. This specimen was CD4+ or CD8+ T cells sorted from blood, taken in a trial of the OX40 agonist ivuxolimab. The receptor source for this set is an adult with an advanced solid tumor such as melanoma, head and neck, liver or kidney cancer. CDR3s include the opening cysteine and the closing phenylalanine or tryptophan. Each record gives: J gene, clone size, V gene, D gene, CDR3 protein, CDR3 DNA. The D gene is left open where the match is weak. Expanded clones get a size class; other rows say once, few or many, or leave the size out.

TRBJ2-1 . TRBV5-1 . CASSLRGTHYNEQFF TGCGCCAGCAGCTTGCGCGGGACCCACTACAATGAGCAGTTCTTC
TRBJ2-3 . TRBV9 . CASSVGGASSTDTQYF TGTGCCAGCAGCGTAGGGGGAGCTTCTAGCACAGATACGCAGTATTTT
TRBJ2-1 . TRBV5-1 TRBD1 CASSLEGQGYNEQFF TGCGCCAGCAGCTTGGAGGGACAGGGGTACAATGAGCAGTTCTTC
TRBJ2-5 . TRBV11-2 TRBD2 CASSRERGETQYF TGTGCCAGCAGCAGAGAGCGGGGAGAGACCCAGTACTTC
TRBJ1-1 . TRBV2 . CASNLKSDGLIKGGAFF TGTGCCAGCAATCTAAAATCGGACGGCCTGATCAAAGGGGGGGCTTTCTTT
TRBJ1-6 . TRBV28 . CASKTGDSSYNSPLHF TGTGCCAGCAAAACAGGTGATAGCTCCTATAATTCACCCCTCCACTTT
TRBJ2-2 few TRBV11-2 TRBD2 CASSSDSGSLAGELFF TGTGCCAGCAGCTCCGATAGCGGGAGTCTCGCGGGGGAGCTGTTTTTT
TRBJ2-3 . TRBV4-3 TRBD2 CASSQDRASGGATDTQYF TGCGCCAGCAGCCAAGATCGAGCTAGCGGGGGGGCAACAGATACGCAGTATTTT
TRBJ2-1 . TRBV10-1 TRBD2 CASSTGTSGDNEQFF TGCGCCAGCAGTACCGGGACTAGCGGGGACAATGAGCAGTTCTTC
TRBJ2-7 . TRBV11-2 TRBD1 CASSFPGRDRGRNYEQYF TGTGCCAGCAGCTTTCCGGGCCGGGACAGGGGGCGAAACTACGAGCAGTACTTC
TRBJ2-2 many TRBV5-4 . CASSPWGGNTGELFF TGTGCCAGCAGTCCCTGGGGTGGGAACACCGGGGAGCTGTTTTTT
TRBJ2-5 . TRBV5-4 TRBD2 CASSLRASGQETQYF TGTGCCAGCAGCTTGCGGGCTAGCGGGCAAGAGACCCAGTACTTC
TRBJ2-1 . TRBV4-1 TRBD2 CASSQLAGGPSEQFF TGCGCCAGCAGCCAATTAGCGGGAGGGCCTTCTGAGCAGTTCTTC
TRBJ2-5 . TRBV5-3 . CARSFNGSWETQYF TGTGCCAGAAGCTTTAATGGGAGTTGGGAGACCCAGTACTTC
TRBJ2-1 . TRBV7-9 TRBD1 CASSSAGTGFRSGEQFF TGTGCCAGCAGCTCGGCCGGGACAGGGTTTAGGTCGGGTGAGCAGTTCTTC
TRBJ1-2 . TRBV21-1 . CASTPGRTYGYTF TGTGCCAGCACCCCGGGACGGACTTATGGCTACACCTTC
TRBJ1-2 . TRBV2 TRBD1 CASSVRTGGLTYGYTF TGTGCCAGCAGTGTTAGGACAGGGGGCTTGACGTATGGCTACACCTTC
TRBJ1-2 . TRBV5-8 . CASTLLDGGYTF TGTGCCAGCACCCTCCTAGACGGCGGCTACACCTTC
TRBJ2-2 . TRBV5-1 . CASSFGLTGELFF TGCGCCAGCAGCTTCGGGTTGACCGGGGAGCTGTTTTTT
TRBJ2-3 few TRBV5-1 . CASSPGTAKSTDTQYF TGCGCCAGCAGCCCCGGGACGGCCAAAAGCACAGATACGCAGTATTTT
TRBJ1-1 once TRBV7-2 . CASSLAATDNTEAFF TGTGCCAGCAGCTTAGCGGCGACAGACAACACTGAAGCTTTCTTT
TRBJ1-4 once TRBV5-1 . CASSLGLKNEKLFF TGCGCCAGCAGCTTGGGACTTAAGAATGAAAAACTGTTTTTT
TRBJ1-2 once TRBV6-6 . CASREGVGVYGYTF TGTGCCAGCAGAGAGGGGGTTGGGGTTTATGGCTACACCTTC
TRBJ2-3 . TRBV7-2 . CASSWRWGSTDTQYF TGTGCCAGCAGCTGGAGGTGGGGTAGCACAGATACGCAGTATTTT
TRBJ2-2 . TRBV5-6 TRBD1 CASSYSGQGQPGELFF TGTGCCAGCAGCTATTCCGGACAGGGTCAGCCCGGGGAGCTGTTTTTT
TRBJ1-6 . TRBV28 TRBD1 CASTPLDRGFSPLHF TGTGCCAGCACTCCTCTGGACAGGGGATTTTCACCCCTCCACTTT
TRBJ1-2 . TRBV21-1 . CASSTGSSPRDGYTF TGTGCCAGCAGCACAGGATCGTCCCCAAGGGATGGCTACACCTTC
TRBJ1-1 . TRBV11-2 . CASSLGLNTEAFF TGTGCCAGCAGCTTAGGGTTGAACACTGAAGCTTTCTTT
TRBJ2-1 . TRBV7-8 . CASSPYGGRDEQFF TGTGCCAGCAGCCCATATGGCGGTAGGGATGAGCAGTTCTTC
TRBJ1-3 . TRBV7-9 TRBD1 CASSLGQSRNGNTIYF TGTGCCAGCAGCTTGGGACAGTCTAGAAATGGAAACACCATATATTTT
TRBJ1-4 . TRBV5-1 TRBD1 CASSSRTGDGFGEKLFF TGCGCCAGCAGCTCTCGGACAGGGGACGGCTTCGGGGAAAAACTGTTTTTT
TRBJ1-5 once TRBV7-2 . CASSLGQWAYSNQPQHF TGTGCCAGCAGCTTAGGACAGTGGGCTTATAGCAATCAGCCCCAGCATTTT
TRBJ2-3 . TRBV19 . CASSPDSTDTQYF TGTGCCAGTAGTCCGGACTCCACAGATACGCAGTATTTT
TRBJ2-1 few TRBV19 . CATSRGRTGEQFF TGTGCCACTTCACGAGGGCGGACTGGCGAGCAGTTCTTC
TRBJ1-1 few TRBV14 . CASSQNRAATEAFF TGTGCCAGCAGCCAAAACAGGGCGGCCACTGAAGCTTTCTTT
TRBJ1-5 . TRBV18 . CASSTDWSNQPQHF TGTGCCAGCTCAACAGACTGGAGCAATCAGCCCCAGCATTTT
TRBJ1-6 . TRBV7-8 . CASSLVTSPGNSPLHF TGTGCCAGCAGCTTAGTAACCTCCCCGGGGAATTCACCCCTCCACTTT
TRBJ2-5 . TRBV4-1 . CASSQDVKSGQGPQETQYF TGCGCCAGCAGCCAAGATGTAAAATCGGGTCAGGGGCCCCAAGAGACCCAGTACTTC
TRBJ1-2 . TRBV28 . CASSSGTSYGYTF TGTGCCAGCAGTTCCGGGACATCCTATGGCTACACCTTC